The 32 T cell receptor beta chains below were found in one sample sequenced in a study of T cells in Graves' hyperthyroidism and ophthalmopathy. TCR beta CDR3 sequences were amplified from RNA transcripts. Carried out on the TCR CDR3, a first-round RT-PCR used the HTBI primer set. MiXCR, applied by TCRdb to the multiplex PCR reads, yields one record per CDR3 protein. The sample comprises roughly 570,000 distinct CDR3 sequences, 46% of which are singletons, and roughly 20% rests with the top ten. Sequenced: peripheral blood or thyroid tissue (not recorded which). Receptor source: an adult woman with Graves' disease, either hyperthyroidism or ophthalmopathy (not recorded which).

The chain has TRBV29-1 and TRBJ1-1; TRBD1 matches at 11 bases. The CDR3 has 13 amino acids. The germline gives CDR1 SQVTM, CDR2 ANQGSEA. The ends lost 4 bases at V and 5 bases at J; junction bases unmatched: 3. In DNA, the CDR3 is TGCAGCGTTGGGGGACAGGGGGGGACTGAAGCTTTCTTT. Translation gives CSVGGQGGTEAFF. Full variable domain (missing parts from reference TRBV29-1 and TRBJ1-1): SAVISQKPSRDICQRGTSLTIQCQVDSQVTMMFWYRQQPGQSLTLIATANQGSEATYESGFVIDKFPISRPNLTFSTLTVSNMSPEDSSIYLCSVGGQGGTEAFFGQGTRLTVV.

The sample holds many counts of this clonotype. The rearrangement links TRBV10-3 to TRBJ2-7; D remains ambiguous. The germline V gene encodes CDR1 ENHRY and CDR2 SYGVKD. The CDR3 totals 14 residues. Trimming stripped 4 bases from V and 0 bases from J, with 10 bases between. The CDR3 region is CAISVSATSYEQYF. DNA for the CDR3: TGTGCCATCAGTGTGTCTGCTACCTCCTACGAGCAGTACTTC.

This chain uses TRBV5-4 with TRBJ2-3; tentatively, D is TRBD1 (6 bases). V was clipped by 2 bases and J by 5 bases, with 9 bases between them. The CDR3 spans 13 residues. Germline V gene sequence: CDR1 SGHNT, CDR2 YYREEE (reference sequence). CDR3 region: CASSFPQGDTQYF. DNA for the CDR3: TGTGCCAGCAGCTTCCCACAGGGAGATACGCAGTATTTT. Full variable domain (outside the CDR3, taken from reference TRBV5-4 and TRBJ2-3): ETGVTQSPTHLIKTRGQQVTLRCSSQSGHNTVSWYQQALGQGPQFIFQYYREEENGRGNFPPRFSGLQFPNYSSELNVNALELDDSALYLCASSFPQGDTQYFGPGTRLTVL.

Concerning this clonotype: One end of the junction varies from germline; a read error may be responsible. This chain links TRBV6-1 with TRBJ2-7; D tentatively reads TRBD1 or TRBD2 (6 bases each). CDR3 size: 18 residues. From germline, CDR1 is MNHNS and CDR2 SASEGT. The CDR3 sequence: CVSREIQRRDTRTYEQYF. The CDR3 nucleotides are TGTGTCAGCAGAGAGATTCAACGGCGGGACACGAGAACCTACGAGCAGTACTTC.

This clonotype occurred many times. This rearrangement joins TRBV20-1 to TRBJ2-2; D might be TRBD2 (6 bases). V gave up 3 bases and J gave up 0 bases, with 8 bases separating them. Germline V lookup: CDR1 DFQATT, CDR2 SNEGSKA (reference sequence). The CDR3 spans 14 residues. CDR3 sequence reads: CSARPGANTGELFF. The CDR3 DNA is TGCAGTGCTAGGCCGGGAGCGAACACCGGGGAGCTGTTTTTT.

This clonotype occurred many times. The V gene is TRBV7-8, the J gene TRBJ2-7, with 12 bases fitting TRBD2. The CDR3 covers 15 residues. CDR1 SGHVS and CDR2 FQNEAQ come from the germline V gene. The junction had 7 bases not matched to a gene; V was cut back by 5 bases and J by 5 bases. The CDR3 protein is CASSVPGLAGHEQYF. CDR3 bases: TGTGCCAGCAGCGTTCCGGGACTAGCGGGCCACGAGCAGTACTTC.

V and J are TRBV29-1 and TRBJ2-7; D remains ambiguous. Germline V lookup: CDR1 SQVTM, CDR2 ANQGSEA. V was shortened by 2 bases and J by 0 bases, with 11 bases between the two germline ends. The CDR3 sequence is 14 residues long. For the CDR3, the DNA is TGCAGCGTTGAATCTTATGGAGCCTCCTACGAGCAGTACTTC. This translates into CSVESYGASYEQYF.

This chain joins TRBV19 and TRBJ1-2, with TRBD1 as a possible D gene (5 bases). The CDR3 is made up of 14 amino acids. With 4 bases removed from V and 5 bases from J, the gap between germline ends came to 14 bases. Looked up from germline, CDR1 is LNHDA and CDR2 is SQIVND (reference sequence). CDR3 coding DNA: TGTGCCAGTAGTACACTCAGGGTTGAGTATGGCTACACCTTC. Translated: CASSTLRVEYGYTF.

This clonotype was observed many times. J is TRBJ2-7 and V is TRBV5-1, with 8 bases lining up with TRBD1. V gave up 4 bases and J gave up 0 bases; unmatched junction bases: 6. Germline V CDR1 and CDR2: SGHRS, YFSETQ. This CDR3 region has 15 residues. DNA for the CDR3: TGCGCCAGCAGCCCCGGACAGGGCTACTCCTACGAGCAGTACTTC. Translated, it gives CASSPGQGYSYEQYF.

The table lists this clonotype with many counts. CDR3 DNA sequence: TGCGCCAGCAGCTTGGGGACAGGGGTTCAGCCCCAGCATTTT. It translates to CASSLGTGVQPQHF. The chain recombines TRBV5-1 with TRBJ1-5, with TRBD1 identical over 9 bases. With V trimmed by 0 bases and J by 6 bases, 1 base remained unmatched. The germline V gene encodes CDR1 SGHRS and CDR2 YFSETQ. CDR3 length: 14 amino acids. The variable domain in full, with the rest retrieved from reference TRBV5-1 and TRBJ1-5, is KAGVTQTPRYLIKTRGQQVTLSCSPISGHRSVSWYQQTPGQGLQFLFEYFSETQRNKGNFPGRFSGRQFSNSRSEMNVSTLELGDSALYLCASSLGTGVQPQHFGDGTRLSIL.

The chain links TRBV6-6 to TRBJ2-3; D is undetermined. This CDR3 is built from 15 residues. V lost 0 bases to trimming and J lost 5 bases, with 12 bases between them. Germline V CDR1 and CDR2: MNHNY, SVGAGI (reference sequence). CDR3: CASSYSKVGGDTQYF. DNA for the CDR3: TGTGCCAGCAGTTACTCGAAGGTTGGCGGAGATACGCAGTATTTT.

In its sample, this clonotype was seen a few times. V and J are TRBV20-1 and TRBJ2-5; 9 positions match TRBD2. J lost 5 bases, V lost 2 bases, and 9 bases had no gene match. The length of the CDR3 is 15 residues. CDR1 and CDR2 from the germline V gene are DFQATT and SNEGSKA (reference sequence). The CDR3 protein is CSARSVAGVRETQYF. The CDR3 DNA reads as TGCAGTGCTAGATCGGTAGCGGGAGTGAGGGAGACCCAGTACTTC.

The V call is TRBV5-1, the J call TRBJ1-5; 7 nucleotides agree with TRBD1. This CDR3 spans 15 amino acids. The ends lost 3 bases at V and 1 base at J; junction bases unmatched: 4. Germline V CDR1 and CDR2: SGHRS, YFSETQ. The CDR3 here is CASSWTGGSNQPQHF. As DNA, the CDR3 is TGCGCCAGCAGCTGGACAGGCGGGAGCAATCAGCCCCAGCATTTT.

About this clonotype itself: Since a much larger clone is just one base distant, this may be a read error. The gene calls are TRBV29-1 and TRBJ1-1; TRBD1 matches at 7 bases. The CDR3 consists of 13 residues. Germline V CDR1 and CDR2: SQVTM, ANQGSEA. CDR3 in amino acids: CSVSTGSGTETFF. The CDR3 DNA follows: TGCAGCGTTTCGACAGGGTCGGGGACTGAAACTTTCTTT.

This clonotype appeared a few times. The V and J genes are TRBV12-3 or TRBV12-4 and TRBJ1-1, with a weak D call TRBD1 (6 bases). V was trimmed by 5 bases and J by 0 bases, leaving 25 bases between them. The CDR3 is 19 amino acids. The CDR3 loop reads CASSDLTGQETGMNTEAFF. In DNA, the CDR3 is TGTGCCAGCAGTGATCTAACGGGACAAGAAACCGGAATGAACACTGAAGCTTTCTTT.

The chain uses TRBV7-9 and TRBJ2-5; 7 bases align to TRBD2. The trim removed 0 bases at V and 6 bases at J, leaving 7 bases unmatched. The germline V gene encodes CDR1 SEHNR and CDR2 FQNEAQ (reference sequence). The CDR3 length is 15 residues. The CDR3, as DNA: TGTGCCAGCAGCTTAGCTCCCACGACTAGCAAGACCCAGTACTTC. Protein sequence: CASSLAPTTSKTQYF.

This clonotype was detected a few times. The chain links TRBV5-6 to TRBJ1-6; D remains ambiguous. The CDR3 loop spans 17 amino acids. Trimming removed 3 bases from V and 0 bases from J, with 13 bases in between. Germline CDR1 SGHDT, CDR2 YYEEEE. The DNA for the CDR3 is TGTGCCAGCAGCTACACAGTTGGTAGCTCCTATAATTCACCCCTCCACTTT. Protein: CASSYTVGSSYNSPLHF.

This clonotype was counted between two and nine times. V gene TRBV7-8 combines with J gene TRBJ1-2, with D unclear. Trimming removed 1 base from V and 3 bases from J, with 15 bases in between. Germline-derived CDR1 and CDR2 are SGHVS and FQNEAQ. The length of the CDR3 is 16 residues. CDR3 in amino acids: CASSLVLGRDDYGYTF. The CDR3 DNA is TGTGCCAGCAGCTTAGTGTTGGGCAGAGACGACTATGGCTACACCTTC.

This clonotype was seen a few times. This rearrangement joins TRBV20-1 to TRBJ2-5; D is ambiguous. The CDR3 runs 12 residues. V gave up 0 bases and J gave up 2 bases, with 4 bases separating them. CDR1 DFQATT and CDR2 SNEGSKA come from the germline V gene (reference sequence). DNA for the CDR3: TGCAGTGCTAGAGATCGTCAAGAGACCCAGTACTTC. Translated: CSARDRQETQYF.

Ten or more counts support this clonotype. This chain links TRBV5-1 with TRBJ1-1; a possible D gene is TRBD1 (5 bases). CDR3 length: 16 residues. V shed 2 bases and J shed 8 bases, with 22 bases lying between them. CDR1 and CDR2 from the germline V gene are SGHRS and YFSETQ. For the CDR3, the DNA is TGCGCCAGCAGCTTCGGTCCTACAGGAGGGACCTCCGAAGCTTTCTTT. It codes for CASSFGPTGGTSEAFF. Full variable domain (remainder filled in from reference TRBV5-1 and TRBJ1-1): KAGVTQTPRYLIKTRGQQVTLSCSPISGHRSVSWYQQTPGQGLQFLFEYFSETQRNKGNFPGRFSGRQFSNSRSEMNVSTLELGDSALYLCASSFGPTGGTSEAFFGQGTRLTVV.

The rearrangement uses TRBV7-2 and TRBJ1-1, with D tentatively TRBD1 (5 bases). Germline loops: CDR1 SGHTA, CDR2 FQGNSA. The CDR3 extends over 13 amino acids. Trimming removed 1 base at V and 8 bases at J, with 11 bases between. CDR3 nucleotide sequence: TGTGCCAGCAGCTTAGAGGGACGGAGAGAAGCTTTCTTT. Amino acids: CASSLEGRREAFF.

A few counts support this clonotype. The rearrangement links TRBV3-1 to TRBJ2-7; possibly TRBD1 or TRBD2 for D (6 bases each). The V end was cut by 0 bases, the J end by 7 bases, with 13 bases between. This CDR3 region has 14 residues. Germline V gives CDR1 LGHDT, CDR2 YNNKEL (reference sequence). The CDR3 loop is CASSQDIRGHEQYF. The CDR3 DNA reads as TGTGCCAGCAGCCAAGATATACGGGGGCATGAGCAGTACTTC.

This clonotype was observed many times. The chain recombines TRBV5-1 with TRBJ1-1, with TRBD1 matching over 10 bases. The germline V gene encodes CDR1 SGHRS and CDR2 YFSETQ. J lost 6 bases, V lost 3 bases, and 5 bases had no gene match. The CDR3 extends over 14 amino acids. The CDR3 DNA reads TGCGCCAGCAGCTCTCCGGGACAGGGGTCTGAAGCTTTCTTT. It is translated as CASSSPGQGSEAFF.

This clonotype was seen many times. The J gene is TRBJ1-1, the V gene TRBV30; possible D gene TRBD1, 5 bases. V lost 7 bases to trimming and J lost 5 bases, with 17 bases between them. The CDR3 consists of 13 residues. The germline CDR1 and CDR2 sequences are GTSNPN and SVGIG (reference sequence). The DNA for the CDR3 is TGTGCCTACCACCGGGGGGTCCTGACTGAAGCTTTCTTT. As protein: CAYHRGVLTEAFF.

This sequence joins TRBV2 and TRBJ1-5, with no clear D. Per the germline V gene, CDR1 is SNHLY and CDR2 is FYNNEI. The V end lost 7 bases, the J end lost 7 bases, and 11 bases lay between the germline ends. The length of the CDR3 is 12 residues. In DNA form, the CDR3 reads TGTGCCAGCACTTTAAGTGGGCAGCCCCAGCATTTT. Protein: CASTLSGQPQHF. Using reference TRBV2 and TRBJ1-5 for the parts outside the CDR3, the full variable domain is EPEVTQTPSHQVTQMGQEVILRCVPISNHLYFYWYRQILGQKVEFLVSFYNNEISEKSEIFDDQFSVERPDGSNFTLKIRSTKLEDSAMYFCASTLSGQPQHFGDGTRLSIL.

There are many counts of this clonotype. The chain links TRBV12-3 or TRBV12-4 to TRBJ1-1; D not resolved. The CDR3 length is 13 residues. With 3 bases removed from V and 0 bases from J, the gap between germline ends came to 5 bases. CDR3 in DNA: TGTGCCAGCAGTTTTCAAGTGAACACTGAAGCTTTCTTT. Protein product: CASSFQVNTEAFF.

This clonotype occurred many times. The rearrangement joins TRBV5-1 to TRBJ1-3; D uncertain. The CDR3 has 13 amino acids. CDR1 and CDR2 (germline): SGHRS, YFSETQ. V shed 4 bases and J shed 1 base, with 6 bases lying between them. CDR3 nucleotide sequence: TGCGCCAGCAGCGTCGAGTCTGGAAACACCATATATTTT. Its translation: CASSVESGNTIYF.

This clonotype has just a few counts. This chain links TRBV7-2 with TRBJ1-3; 7 bases agree with TRBD1. The CDR3 is made up of 18 amino acids. Germline values: CDR1 SGHTA, CDR2 FQGNSA. The junction had 9 bases not matched to a gene; V was cut back by 1 base and J by 0 bases. CDR3 sequence (DNA): TGTGCCAGCAGCTTAGGTGGAGGGACAGTCCACTCTGGAAACACCATATATTTT. This codes for CASSLGGGTVHSGNTIYF.

This clonotype was observed many times. V is TRBV18 and J is TRBJ2-7, with a weak D call TRBD1 (5 bases). Germline CDR1 and CDR2: KGHSH and LQKENI. Trimming pared 1 base from V and 0 bases from J, leaving 13 bases between. The length of the CDR3 is 16 residues. CDR3 region: CASSPRWGESSYEQYF. CDR3 bases: TGTGCCAGCTCACCACGGTGGGGCGAGAGCTCCTACGAGCAGTACTTC.

This clonotype was seen ten or more times. The genes are TRBV10-3 and TRBJ1-4; D is unresolved. V lost 0 bases, J lost 2 bases, and 7 bases lay in between. This CDR3 comprises 15 residues. Per germline, CDR1 ENHRY and CDR2 SYGVKD. The CDR3 sequence: CAISESTGTNEKLFF. As DNA, the CDR3 is TGTGCCATCAGTGAGTCGACCGGGACTAATGAAAAACTGTTTTTT.

J is TRBJ2-6 and V is TRBV13; no firm D call. The V end was cut by 5 bases, the J end by 4 bases, with 6 bases between. This CDR3 has 13 residues. Germline V CDR1 and CDR2: PRHDT, FYEKMQ (reference sequence). CDR3 coding DNA: TGTGCCAGCAGCCAGGAGGGGGCCAACGTCCTGACTTTC. It translates to CASSQEGANVLTF.

This clonotype was observed at least ten times. V is TRBV6-1 and J is TRBJ1-2, with D possibly matching TRBD1 (5 bases). Germline V gives CDR1 MNHNS, CDR2 SASEGT. This CDR3 spans 14 amino acids. The V end was cut by 11 bases, the J end by 3 bases, with 19 bases between. The CDR3 nucleotides read TGTGCCTGCGCAACCCACGGGACGGACTATGGCTACACCTTC. Amino acid sequence: CACATHGTDYGYTF.